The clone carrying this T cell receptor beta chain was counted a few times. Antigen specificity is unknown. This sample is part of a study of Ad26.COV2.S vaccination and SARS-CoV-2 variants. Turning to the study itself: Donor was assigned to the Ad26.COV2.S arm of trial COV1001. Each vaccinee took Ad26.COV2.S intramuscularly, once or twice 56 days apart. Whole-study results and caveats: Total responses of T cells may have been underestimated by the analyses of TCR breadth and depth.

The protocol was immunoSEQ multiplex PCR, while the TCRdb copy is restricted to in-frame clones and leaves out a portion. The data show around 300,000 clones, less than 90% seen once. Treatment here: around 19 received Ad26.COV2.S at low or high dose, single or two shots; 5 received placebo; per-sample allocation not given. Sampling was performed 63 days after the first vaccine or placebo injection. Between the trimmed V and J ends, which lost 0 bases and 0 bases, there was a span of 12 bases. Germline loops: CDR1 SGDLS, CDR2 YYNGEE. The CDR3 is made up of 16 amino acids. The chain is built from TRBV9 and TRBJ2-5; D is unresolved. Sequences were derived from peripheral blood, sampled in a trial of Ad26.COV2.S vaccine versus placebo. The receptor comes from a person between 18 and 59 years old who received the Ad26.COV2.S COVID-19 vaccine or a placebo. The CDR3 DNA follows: TGTGCCAGCAGCGTAGGGGCGCACAGCAACCAAGAGACCCAGTACTTC. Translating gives CASSVGAHSNQETQYF.